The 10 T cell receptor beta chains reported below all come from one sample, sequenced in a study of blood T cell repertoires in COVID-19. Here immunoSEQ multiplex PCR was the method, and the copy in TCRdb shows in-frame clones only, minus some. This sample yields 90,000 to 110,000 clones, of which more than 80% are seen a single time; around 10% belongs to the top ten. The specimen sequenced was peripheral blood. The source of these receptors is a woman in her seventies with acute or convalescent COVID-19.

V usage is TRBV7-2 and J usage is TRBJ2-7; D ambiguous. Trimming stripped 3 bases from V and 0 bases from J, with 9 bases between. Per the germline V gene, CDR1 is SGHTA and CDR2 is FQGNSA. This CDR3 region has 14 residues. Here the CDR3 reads CASSLVEISYEQYF. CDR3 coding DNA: TGTGCCAGCAGCTTGGTAGAGATCTCCTACGAGCAGTACTTC.

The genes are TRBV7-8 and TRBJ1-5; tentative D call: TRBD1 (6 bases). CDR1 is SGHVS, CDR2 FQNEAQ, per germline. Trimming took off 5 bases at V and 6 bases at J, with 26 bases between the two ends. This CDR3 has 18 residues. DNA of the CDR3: TGTGCCAGCAGCCCCCAGTTGGGGGACACCATTTCGGGTCAGCCCCAGCATTTT. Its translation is CASSPQLGDTISGQPQHF.

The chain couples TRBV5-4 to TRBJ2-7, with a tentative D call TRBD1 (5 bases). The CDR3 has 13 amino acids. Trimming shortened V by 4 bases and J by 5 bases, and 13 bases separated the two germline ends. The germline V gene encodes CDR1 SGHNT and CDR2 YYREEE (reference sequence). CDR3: CASSKAQGHEQYF. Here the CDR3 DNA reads TGTGCCAGCAGCAAAGCCCAGGGTCACGAGCAGTACTTC.

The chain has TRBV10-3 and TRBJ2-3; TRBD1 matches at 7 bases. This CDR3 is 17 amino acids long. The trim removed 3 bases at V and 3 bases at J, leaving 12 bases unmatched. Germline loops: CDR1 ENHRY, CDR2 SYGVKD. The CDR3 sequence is CAISEYSSTGKTDTQYF. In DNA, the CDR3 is TGTGCCATCAGTGAATACTCGTCGACAGGGAAGACAGATACGCAGTATTTT.

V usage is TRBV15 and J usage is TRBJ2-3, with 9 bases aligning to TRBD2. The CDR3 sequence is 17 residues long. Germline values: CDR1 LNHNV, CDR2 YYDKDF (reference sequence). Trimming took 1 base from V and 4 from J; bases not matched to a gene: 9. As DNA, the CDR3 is TGTGCCACCAGCAGAGTTGGCGGACTAGCGTTAGCAGATACGCAGTATTTT. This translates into CATSRVGGLALADTQYF.

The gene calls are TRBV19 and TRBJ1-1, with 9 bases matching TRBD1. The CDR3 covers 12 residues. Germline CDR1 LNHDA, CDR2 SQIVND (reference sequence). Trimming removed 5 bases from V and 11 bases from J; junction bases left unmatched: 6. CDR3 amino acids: CASSQQGAGAFF. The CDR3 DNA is TGTGCCAGTAGTCAACAGGGGGCGGGTGCTTTCTTT.

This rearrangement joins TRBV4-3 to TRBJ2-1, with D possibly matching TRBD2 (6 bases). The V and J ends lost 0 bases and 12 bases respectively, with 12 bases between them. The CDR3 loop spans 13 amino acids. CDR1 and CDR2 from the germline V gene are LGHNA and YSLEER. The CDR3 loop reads CASSQEPATRQFF. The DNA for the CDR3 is TGCGCCAGCAGCCAAGAGCCGGCGACTAGGCAGTTCTTC.

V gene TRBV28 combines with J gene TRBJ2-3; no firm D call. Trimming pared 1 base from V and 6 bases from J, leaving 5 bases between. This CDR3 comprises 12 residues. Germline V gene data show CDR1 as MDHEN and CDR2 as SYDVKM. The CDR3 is CASSLSLDTQYF. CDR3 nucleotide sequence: TGTGCCAGCAGTTTATCCCTCGATACGCAGTATTTT.

CDR3: CASSLDSNYGYTF. CDR3 coding DNA: TGTGCCAGCAGCTTGGACAGCAACTATGGCTACACCTTC. This chain links TRBV5-4 with TRBJ1-2; D gene uncertain. The CDR3 runs to 13 residues. V lost 0 bases, J lost 2 bases, and 5 bases lay in between. Germline V CDR1 and CDR2: SGHNT, YYREEE (reference sequence). Based on the CDR3 plus reference TRBV5-4 and TRBJ1-2, the full variable domain is ETGVTQSPTHLIKTRGQQVTLRCSSQSGHNTVSWYQQALGQGPQFIFQYYREEENGRGNFPPRFSGLQFPNYSSELNVNALELDDSALYLCASSLDSNYGYTFGSGTRLTVV.

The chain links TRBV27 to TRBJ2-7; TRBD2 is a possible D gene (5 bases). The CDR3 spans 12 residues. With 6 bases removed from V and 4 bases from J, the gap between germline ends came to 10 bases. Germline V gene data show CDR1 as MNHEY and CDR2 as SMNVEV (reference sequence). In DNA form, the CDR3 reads TGTGCCAGCAGCATCCGGGGATACGAGCAGTACTTC. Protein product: CASSIRGYEQYF.